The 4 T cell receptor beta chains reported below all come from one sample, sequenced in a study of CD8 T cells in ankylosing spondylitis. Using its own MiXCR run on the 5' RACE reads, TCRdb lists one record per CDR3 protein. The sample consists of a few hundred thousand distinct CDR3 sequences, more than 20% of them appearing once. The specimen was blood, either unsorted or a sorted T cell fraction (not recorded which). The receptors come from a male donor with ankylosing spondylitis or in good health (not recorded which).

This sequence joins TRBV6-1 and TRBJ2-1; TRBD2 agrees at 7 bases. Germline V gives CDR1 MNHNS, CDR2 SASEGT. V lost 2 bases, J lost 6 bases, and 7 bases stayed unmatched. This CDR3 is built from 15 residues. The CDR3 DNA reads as TGTGCCAGCAGTGAATCACTAGCGCTACTCAATGAGCAGTTCTTC. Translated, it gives CASSESLALLNEQFF.

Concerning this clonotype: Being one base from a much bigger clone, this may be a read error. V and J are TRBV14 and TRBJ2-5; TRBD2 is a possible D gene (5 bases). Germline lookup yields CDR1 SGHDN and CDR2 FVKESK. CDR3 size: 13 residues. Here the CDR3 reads CARSQGPGGTQYF. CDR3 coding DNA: TGTGCCCGCAGCCAAGGCCCAGGAGGGACCCAGTACTTC.

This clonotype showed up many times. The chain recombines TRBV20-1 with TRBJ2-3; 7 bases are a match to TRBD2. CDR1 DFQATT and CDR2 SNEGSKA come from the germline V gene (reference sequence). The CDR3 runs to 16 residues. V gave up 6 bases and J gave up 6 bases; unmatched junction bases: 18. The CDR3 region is CSAQQSERGDTDTQYF. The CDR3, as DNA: TGCAGTGCCCAGCAGAGCGAGCGGGGTGACACGGATACGCAGTATTTT.

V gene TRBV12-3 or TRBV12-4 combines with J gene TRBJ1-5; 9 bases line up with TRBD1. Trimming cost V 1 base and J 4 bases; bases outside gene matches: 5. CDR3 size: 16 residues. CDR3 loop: CASSLGGQGGNQPQHF. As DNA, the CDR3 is TGTGCCAGCAGTTTAGGGGGACAGGGAGGGAATCAGCCCCAGCATTTT.